This is a list of T cell receptor beta chains from one sample in a study of control samples from healthy donors and cancer patients. The repertoire was sequenced with immunoSEQ multiplex PCR; TCRdb's copy has only in-frame clones and lacks some. Of about 190,000 clones listed, approximately 92% are singletons. Material for sequencing was blood. These receptors all stem from a man aged 18 to 29 in good health. Each CDR3 is given with its conserved first and last residue. A D gene is named only where the DNA matches it firmly. Size is stated for part of the rows, as once, few or many counts, or as a class when the clone is expanded.

V gene	clone size	J gene	D gene	CDR3 protein	CDR3 DNA
TRBV7-6	-	TRBJ2-4	TRBD2	CASSLGIAGGSDLAKNIQYF	TGTGCCAGCAGCTTAGGGATAGCGGGGGGTTCAGACCTAGCCAAAAACATTCAGTACTTC
TRBV20-1	-	TRBJ2-2	TRBD2	CSASDGAGGYTGELFF	TGCAGTGCTAGTGACGGGGCGGGGGGGTACACCGGGGAGCTGTTTTTT
TRBV10-3	-	TRBJ2-7	TRBD1	CASGQGYEQYF	TGTGCCAGCGGACAGGGCTACGAGCAGTACTTC
TRBV12-3/TRBV12-4	-	TRBJ2-1	-	CASTFVPDGEQFF	TGTGCCAGCACCTTCGTCCCTGACGGTGAGCAGTTCTTC
TRBV6-5	-	TRBJ2-5	TRBD1	CASMRGPGETQYF	TGTGCCAGCATGAGGGGGCCAGGGGAGACCCAGTACTTC
TRBV6-5	-	TRBJ1-5	-	CATRAPQGSNQPQHF	TGTGCCACCAGAGCCCCTCAGGGGAGCAATCAGCCCCAGCATTTT
TRBV6-5	few	TRBJ2-7	-	CASSYSTTFYEQYF	TGTGCCAGCAGTTACTCTACAACCTTCTACGAGCAGTACTTC
TRBV5-1	-	TRBJ2-1	TRBD1	CASTTTGGYSEQFF	TGCGCCAGCACCACGACAGGGGGCTATAGTGAGCAGTTCTTC
TRBV19	-	TRBJ1-4	-	CASSVGRNEKLFF	TGTGCCAGTAGTGTCGGGAGAAATGAAAAACTGTTTTTT
TRBV19	-	TRBJ2-6	-	CASSIERGTGGANVLTF	TGTGCCAGTAGTATAGAGAGAGGGACGGGTGGGGCCAACGTCCTGACTTTC
TRBV6-4	-	TRBJ2-3	-	CASSGPGKMGTDTQYF	TGTGCCAGCAGTGGGCCGGGCAAAATGGGCACAGATACGCAGTATTTT
TRBV27	-	TRBJ2-7	-	CASSPHRDTDEQYF	TGTGCCAGCAGTCCCCATCGGGACACCGACGAGCAGTACTTC
TRBV5-1	once	TRBJ2-1	TRBD2	CASSLPWTSGNEQFF	TGCGCCAGCAGCTTGCCGTGGACTAGCGGTAATGAGCAGTTCTTC
TRBV24-1	-	TRBJ1-3	-	CATSEPGFNTIYF	TGTGCCACCAGTGAACCAGGATTTAACACCATATATTTT
TRBV19	-	TRBJ1-5	-	CASKLTASNQPQHF	TGTGCCAGTAAGTTGACAGCTAGCAATCAGCCCCAGCATTTT
TRBV5-4	-	TRBJ2-2	TRBD2	CARRPGGDQNTGELFF	TGTGCCCGCAGGCCGGGGGGGGATCAGAACACCGGGGAGCTGTTTTTT
TRBV9	-	TRBJ1-4	TRBD1	CASSADRGPSNEKLFF	TGTGCCAGCAGTGCAGACAGGGGGCCTTCTAATGAAAAACTGTTTTTT
TRBV28	-	TRBJ1-2	TRBD1	CASSQDRVKGYTF	TGTGCCAGCAGTCAGGACAGGGTCAAAGGCTACACCTTC
TRBV11-2	-	TRBJ1-5	-	CASSPALNQPQHF	TGTGCCAGCAGCCCGGCCCTAAATCAGCCCCAGCATTTT
TRBV14	-	TRBJ2-1	-	CASSQDRSGHPPIYNEQFF	TGTGCCAGCAGCCAAGATCGATCGGGCCACCCTCCCATCTACAATGAGCAGTTCTTC
TRBV14	-	TRBJ2-2	TRBD2	CASSQDQILAGATGELFF	TGTGCCAGCAGCCAAGATCAAATCCTAGCGGGGGCCACCGGGGAGCTGTTTTTT
TRBV6-6	-	TRBJ1-6	-	CASSLGRSHVHF	TGTGCCAGCAGCCTGGGACGGAGCCATGTCCACTTT
TRBV3-1/TRBV3-2	-	TRBJ1-5	-	CASSQDAGGNQPQHF	TGTGCCAGCAGCCAAGATGCGGGGGGGAATCAGCCCCAGCATTTT
TRBV5-1	-	TRBJ1-4	-	CASSSQGTNEKLFF	TGCGCCAGCAGCTCCCAGGGGACTAATGAAAAACTGTTTTTT
TRBV6-1	-	TRBJ2-2	TRBD1	CASSGPGQGPNTGELFF	TGTGCCAGCAGTGGACCGGGACAGGGACCGAACACCGGGGAGCTGTTTTTT
TRBV10-3	-	TRBJ1-1	-	CAISEFPVGVTNTEAFF	TGTGCCATCAGTGAGTTCCCAGTGGGGGTTACGAACACTGAAGCTTTCTTT
TRBV21-1	-	TRBJ1-5	-	CASSKASVGREGNQPQHF	TGTGCCAGCAGCAAAGCCTCTGTTGGCCGGGAGGGCAATCAGCCCCAGCATTTT
TRBV24-1	-	TRBJ2-3	-	CATRGTDTQYF	TGTGCCACCAGGGGTACAGATACGCAGTATTTT
TRBV6-1	-	TRBJ2-5	-	CASSEFRQTRAQETQYF	TGTGCCAGCAGTGAATTTCGGCAGACCCGGGCCCAAGAGACCCAGTACTTC
TRBV15	-	TRBJ1-2	-	CATSRDLAGTYGYTF	TGTGCCACCAGCAGAGATCTAGCTGGAACTTATGGCTACACCTTC
TRBV27	once	TRBJ1-6	-	CASTDRGSPQSSPLHF	TGTGCCAGCACCGATAGGGGATCCCCCCAAAGTTCACCCCTCCACTTT
TRBV6-5	once	TRBJ1-1	-	CASSQAGSKAFF	TGTGCCAGCAGCCAAGCGGGGTCAAAAGCTTTCTTT
TRBV18	-	TRBJ2-7	-	CASSPGGVHEQYF	TGTGCCAGCTCACCAGGGGGAGTCCACGAGCAGTACTTC
TRBV9	-	TRBJ2-2	-	CASSVEPGAPTGELFF	TGTGCCAGCAGCGTAGAACCAGGGGCACCCACCGGGGAGCTGTTTTTT
TRBV15	-	TRBJ1-1	-	CATSSPGLKNTEAFF	TGTGCCACCAGCAGTCCGGGACTCAAGAACACTGAAGCTTTCTTT
TRBV6-4	-	TRBJ2-1	-	CASSDSVRGEQFF	TGTGCCAGCAGTGACTCAGTCAGGGGTGAGCAGTTCTTC
TRBV19	-	TRBJ1-2	-	CASSIGISYTF	TGTGCCAGTAGCATAGGGATAAGCTACACCTTC
TRBV5-1	-	TRBJ2-1	TRBD2	CASSLMTSGGAGEQFF	TGCGCCAGCAGCTTGATGACTAGCGGGGGGGCCGGTGAGCAGTTCTTC
TRBV7-9	-	TRBJ2-7	-	CASSGRDASSYEQYF	TGTGCCAGCAGCGGCCGGGACGCGAGCTCCTACGAGCAGTACTTC
TRBV15	-	TRBJ2-1	TRBD1	CATSRDRPGGVDEQFF	TGTGCCACCAGCAGAGATAGGCCAGGGGGTGTGGATGAGCAGTTCTTC
TRBV9	-	TRBJ1-3	-	CASSAEGRGVRNTIYF	TGTGCCAGCAGCGCCGAAGGTAGGGGAGTGCGGAACACCATATATTTT
TRBV28	-	TRBJ2-7	-	CASSPSGQLIYEQYF	TGTGCCAGCAGCCCCTCGGGCCAATTAATATACGAGCAGTACTTC
TRBV19	-	TRBJ2-3	-	CASSIRMGTDTQYF	TGTGCCAGTAGTATACGAATGGGCACAGATACGCAGTATTTT
TRBV18	-	TRBJ1-2	-	CASSPGTLYGYTF	TGTGCCAGCTCACCAGGCACGTTGTATGGCTACACCTTC
TRBV10-3	-	TRBJ1-4	-	CAISVTMGEKLFF	TGTGCCATCAGTGTTACGATGGGGGAAAAACTGTTTTTT
TRBV5-1	-	TRBJ2-1	-	CASSPFDLDNEQFF	TGCGCCAGCAGCCCCTTCGACTTAGACAATGAGCAGTTCTTC
TRBV20-1	-	TRBJ2-3	TRBD2	CSASPGLAGKDTQYF	TGCAGTGCTAGTCCGGGACTAGCGGGGAAAGATACGCAGTATTTT
TRBV3-1/TRBV3-2	-	TRBJ1-1	-	CASSQDQPGPIRPFF	TGTGCCAGCAGCCAAGATCAGCCGGGACCGATTCGACCTTTCTTT
TRBV3-1/TRBV3-2	-	TRBJ1-2	-	CASSQSSGNYGYTF	TGTGCCAGCAGCCAAAGCTCAGGGAACTATGGCTACACCTTC
TRBV2	-	TRBJ1-2	-	CASQTRDRNYGYTF	TGTGCCAGCCAGACCCGGGACCGTAACTATGGCTACACCTTC
TRBV27	-	TRBJ1-2	-	CASSFQTGYGYTF	TGTGCCAGCAGTTTCCAGACGGGCTATGGCTACACCTTC
TRBV10-3	few	TRBJ2-7	-	CAISESMRGLTTYEQYF	TGTGCCATCAGTGAGTCGATGAGAGGCCTAACGACCTACGAGCAGTACTTC
TRBV15	-	TRBJ1-1	-	CATSRQDTGSRAFF	TGTGCCACCAGCAGACAGGATACAGGGAGCCGGGCTTTCTTT